These 29 T cell receptor beta chains originate from one sample sequenced in a study of graft-versus-host responses after intestinal transplantation. Assay: immunoSEQ multiplex PCR; the TCRdb copy retains only in-frame clones and omits some. In the table there are around 5,700 clones, about 31% of which are singletons. Source: alloreactive CD4+ T cells from a mixed lymphocyte reaction culture, taken before transplantation. Stated subset: CFSE-low proliferating T cells sorted from roughly 6-day pre-transplant mixed lymphocyte reaction (GvH or HvG direction). All receptors come from a human patient who was an organ donor for intestinal transplantation.

The chain employs TRBV5-7 and TRBJ2-2; 8 bases align to TRBD2. TRBV5-7 has ORF status, its function being uncertain. The CDR3 loop spans 15 amino acids. J lost 0 bases, V lost 2 bases, and 0 bases had no gene match. In DNA form, the CDR3 reads TGTGCCAGCAGCTTAGCGGGAGCGAACACCGGGGAGCTGTTTTTT. This sequence encodes CASSLAGANTGELFF.

V is TRBV5-8 and J is TRBJ1-1, with D tentatively TRBD1 (6 bases). The CDR3 length is 13 residues. The germline V gene has CDR1 SGHTS and CDR2 YDEGEE. The ends were cut back, 4 bases at V and 7 bases at J, with 14 bases in the middle. The CDR3: CASSPPQGDEAFF. For the CDR3, the DNA is TGTGCCAGCAGCCCACCACAGGGAGATGAAGCTTTCTTT.

The chain recombines TRBV10-3 with TRBJ2-3, with D possibly TRBD2 on 7 matching bases. V lost 8 bases to trimming and J lost 1 base, with 22 bases between them. The CDR3 loop spans 17 amino acids. CDR1 and CDR2 from the germline V gene are ENHRY and SYGVKD. In DNA, the CDR3 is TGTGCCATCGGGGGCCGGGGGGCTAACCACGGCACAGATACGCAGTATTTT. Encoded protein: CAIGGRGANHGTDTQYF.

This rearrangement joins TRBV30 to TRBJ1-4, with D possibly being TRBD1 (6 bases). Per germline, CDR1 GTSNPN and CDR2 SVGIG (reference sequence). The CDR3 length is 15 residues. With 3 bases removed from V and 7 bases from J, the gap between germline ends came to 18 bases. CDR3 coding DNA: TGTGCCTGGAGAGGGGGGTGGCTTTGGCTTGAAAAACTGTTTTTT. It encodes CAWRGGWLWLEKLFF.

Concerning this clone itself: Other DNA sequences within the sample encode an identical CDR3. The chain is built from TRBV6-1 and TRBJ1-1, with TRBD1 as a possible D gene (6 bases). CDR1 and CDR2 from the germline V gene are MNHNS and SASEGT. Trimming removed 7 bases at V and 10 bases at J, with 25 bases between. The CDR3 is made up of 15 amino acids. CDR3 in amino acids: CASNTWGALNRIAFF. The DNA of the CDR3 is TGTGCCAGCAACACCTGGGGGGCCTTAAATCGGATAGCTTTCTTT.

The rearrangement uses TRBV11-3 and TRBJ2-7, with D possibly matching TRBD2 (5 bases). Germline V gene sequence: CDR1 SGHNT, CDR2 YENEEA. The CDR3 consists of 16 residues. Trimming pared 3 bases from V and 4 bases from J, leaving 19 bases between. The CDR3 bases are TGTGCCAGCAGCTTGGGTCCTGGCGGGCCTCCTTACGAGCAGTACTTC. Amino acid sequence: CASSLGPGGPPYEQYF.

This clone was counted between two and nine times. This sequence joins TRBV10-3 and TRBJ2-7, with a possible D match to TRBD2 (5 bases). V was cut by 0 bases and J by 3 bases, with 24 bases left in between. The CDR3 runs 19 residues. The germline CDR1 and CDR2 sequences are ENHRY and SYGVKD. The CDR3 DNA sequence: TGTGCCATCAGTGAGTCGGCCGGGCTGGGGAGCGGAAGAAGCTACGAGCAGTACTTC. The encoded protein is CAISESAGLGSGRSYEQYF.

The rearrangement joins TRBV10-3 to TRBJ1-2, with D perhaps matching TRBD1 (5 bases). There are 13 residues in the CDR3. Germline lookup yields CDR1 ENHRY and CDR2 SYGVKD. The V and J ends lost 3 bases and 8 bases respectively, with 13 bases between them. CDR3 coding DNA: TGTGCCATCAGTGACCAAACCCGGGACGGCTACACCTTC. Protein: CAISDQTRDGYTF.

V usage is TRBV14 and J usage is TRBJ1-1, with a weak D call TRBD1 (5 bases). Germline V lookup: CDR1 SGHDN, CDR2 FVKESK. V was clipped by 4 bases and J by 0 bases, with 9 bases between them. The CDR3 has 14 residues. CDR3 in DNA: TGTGCCAGCAGCCGGGACTTCATGAACACTGAAGCTTTCTTT. Amino acid sequence: CASSRDFMNTEAFF. Filled out from reference TRBV14 and TRBJ1-1, the complete variable domain reads EAGVTQFPSHSVIEKGQTVTLRCDPISGHDNLYWYRRVMGKEIKFLLHFVKESKQDESGMPNNRFLAERTGGTYSTLKVQPAELEDSGVYFCASSRDFMNTEAFFGQGTRLTVV.

This rearrangement joins TRBV10-3 to TRBJ2-3, with D possibly being TRBD2 (7 bases). CDR3 length equals 17 residues. CDR1 and CDR2 from the germline V gene are ENHRY and SYGVKD. The V end was cut by 8 bases, the J end by 1 base, with 22 bases between. This chain's CDR3 is CAIGVRGANHGTDTQYF. CDR3 in DNA: TGTGCCATCGGGGTCCGGGGGGCTAACCACGGCACAGATACGCAGTATTTT.

This clone was picked up a small number of times. The rearrangement joins TRBV4-3 to TRBJ2-7, with 8 bases aligning to TRBD1. V lost 0 bases to trimming and J lost 6 bases; unmatched junction nucleotides: 4. The CDR3 has 14 residues. CDR1 LGHNA and CDR2 YSLEER come from the germline V gene. The CDR3, as DNA: TGCGCCAGCAGCCAAGATACCAGGGGGCGCGAGCAGTACTTC. Translation gives CASSQDTRGREQYF.

The chain carries TRBV18 and TRBJ1-5, with D unclear. The germline V gene has CDR1 KGHSH and CDR2 LQKENI. This CDR3 has 13 amino acids. Trimming pared 3 bases from V and 2 bases from J, leaving 5 bases between. The CDR3 sequence is CASSPQGNQPQHF. The CDR3 region has the DNA TGTGCCAGCTCACCCCAGGGCAATCAGCCCCAGCATTTT.

The genes are TRBV7-8 and TRBJ1-2, with D maybe TRBD1 (5 bases). The CDR3 is made up of 15 amino acids. Germline CDR1 is SGHVS and CDR2 is FQNEAQ. Trimming removed 0 bases at V and 2 bases at J, with 10 bases between. The CDR3 is CASSLAGAGNYGYTF. Written as DNA, the CDR3 is TGTGCCAGCAGCTTAGCGGGTGCAGGGAACTATGGCTACACCTTC. Variable domain in full (rest from reference TRBV7-8 and TRBJ1-2): GAGVSQSPRYKVAKRGQDVALRCDPISGHVSLFWYQQALGQGPEFLTYFQNEAQLDKSGLPSDRFFAERPEGSVSTLKIQRTQQEDSAVYLCASSLAGAGNYGYTFGSGTRLTVV.

The table lists this clone with a few counts. The chain carries TRBV11-2 and TRBJ2-2; 7 bases agree with TRBD1. Germline assignment: CDR1 SGHAT and CDR2 FQNNGV. The CDR3 covers 16 residues. The trim removed 4 bases at V and 3 bases at J, leaving 8 bases unmatched. The CDR3 here is CASSSRGRVYTGELFF. The CDR3 DNA reads as TGTGCCAGCAGCTCAAGGGGGCGGGTTTACACCGGGGAGCTGTTTTTT.

This clone was detected a few times. The junction shows a germline mismatch at one end, possibly a read error. This chain connects TRBV10-3 to TRBJ1-1; D perhaps matches TRBD1 (5 bases). The CDR3 totals 16 residues. Germline CDR1 reads ENHRY; CDR2 reads SYGVKD. CDR3 protein: CASSYPLIGQNTEAFF. The CDR3 DNA reads TGTGCCAGCAGTTACCCCCTAATCGGACAAAACACTGAAGCTTTCTTT.

Sample share makes this clone medium-sized. The chain uses TRBV18 and TRBJ2-5; 9 bases map to TRBD1. The trim removed 5 bases at V and 4 bases at J, leaving 2 bases unmatched. This CDR3 has 13 amino acids. The germline V gene encodes CDR1 KGHSH and CDR2 LQKENI. The CDR3 DNA sequence: TGTGCCAGCTCATCGGACAGGGGAGAGACCCAGTACTTC. Translated, it gives CASSSDRGETQYF.

A few counts support this clone. The chain employs TRBV5-1 and TRBJ2-7, with D possibly being TRBD2 (7 bases). CDR3 length equals 14 residues. Germline loops: CDR1 SGHRS, CDR2 YFSETQ. The V end was cut by 4 bases, the J end by 4 bases, with 15 bases between. In DNA form, the CDR3 reads TGCGCCAGCAGCCATGGACTAGGGGGATACGAGCAGTACTTC. Translated: CASSHGLGGYEQYF.

This clone has only a few counts. This rearrangement joins TRBV29-1 to TRBJ1-1; TRBD1 is a possible D gene (6 bases). The CDR3 consists of 13 residues. Germline CDR1 and CDR2: SQVTM and ANQGSEA. CDR3 sequence (DNA): TGCAGAGCAGACACAGGGATGAACACTGAAGCTTTCTTT. Residues: CRADTGMNTEAFF.

The rearrangement joins TRBV7-2 to TRBJ1-2; tentative D call: TRBD1 (5 bases). CDR1 and CDR2 from the germline V gene are SGHTA and FQGNSA. Trimming pared 1 base from V and 6 bases from J, leaving 12 bases between. This CDR3 region has 14 residues. DNA for the CDR3: TGTGCCAGCAGCTTAGGGTGGGGGTTCGATGGCTACACCTTC. Encoded protein: CASSLGWGFDGYTF.

This clone occurred a few times. This rearrangement joins TRBV4-2 to TRBJ2-7; TRBD2 matches at 9 bases. V was clipped by 0 bases and J by 3 bases; unmatched bases: 6. In germline, CDR1 is LGHNA, CDR2 YNFKEQ. The CDR3 runs to 16 residues. CDR3: CASSQDEREASYEQYF. The CDR3 DNA is TGTGCCAGCAGCCAAGATGAGCGGGAGGCCAGCTACGAGCAGTACTTC.

The gene calls are TRBV7-7 and TRBJ2-5; no clear D gene. This CDR3 has 12 amino acids. Germline CDR1 SSHAT, CDR2 FNYEAQ (reference sequence). Trimming removed 2 bases at V and 5 bases at J, with 6 bases between. CDR3 sequence reads: CASSLSGETQYF. The CDR3 DNA reads TGTGCCAGCAGCTTATCCGGTGAGACCCAGTACTTC. Variable domain in full (rest from reference TRBV7-7 and TRBJ2-5): GAGVSQSPRYKVTKRGQDVTLRCDPISSHATLYWYQQALGQGPEFLTYFNYEAQPDKSGLPSDRFSAERPEGSISTLTIQRTEQRDSAMYRCASSLSGETQYFGPGTRLLVL.

This clone rates as medium-sized. The V call is TRBV4-3, the J call TRBJ1-2, with a possible D match to TRBD1 (5 bases). Germline V gene sequence: CDR1 LGHNA, CDR2 YSLEER. The CDR3 has 13 amino acids. V gave up 0 bases and J gave up 4 bases, with 6 bases separating them. CDR3 sequence reads: CASSQEGGYGYTF. DNA of the CDR3: TGCGCCAGCAGCCAAGAGGGGGGCTATGGCTACACCTTC.

V and J are TRBV2 and TRBJ1-6; 9 nucleotides match TRBD1. J gave up 5 bases and V 6 bases, and 8 bases lay outside the gene matches. Germline values: CDR1 SNHLY, CDR2 FYNNEI. CDR3 size: 16 residues. The CDR3 DNA is TGTGCCAGCAGCCCAATACAGGGGGCTAATAATTCACCCCTCCACTTT. Translated, it gives CASSPIQGANNSPLHF.

The chain recombines TRBV30 with TRBJ1-5; D is unresolved. V was clipped by 4 bases and J by 5 bases, with 9 bases between them. The CDR3 consists of 12 residues. Germline CDR1 GTSNPN, CDR2 SVGIG (reference sequence). CDR3 protein: CAWIGLYQPQHF. DNA of the CDR3: TGTGCCTGGATTGGGCTTTATCAGCCCCAGCATTTT.

The chain employs TRBV30 and TRBJ1-1; possible D gene TRBD1, 6 bases. V was pared by 3 bases and J by 1 base, with 18 bases between. Germline assignment: CDR1 GTSNPN and CDR2 SVGIG (reference sequence). The CDR3 has 16 amino acids. The CDR3 DNA is TGTGCCTGGAGGAGAATTTTCAGGGGTCCGAACACTGAAGCTTTCTTT. Its protein is CAWRRIFRGPNTEAFF.

The chain has TRBV2 and TRBJ2-5; D not certain. The CDR3 totals 12 residues. V was clipped by 3 bases and J by 4 bases, with 6 bases between them. CDR1 SNHLY and CDR2 FYNNEI come from the germline V gene. CDR3 in amino acids: CASSEFPETQYF. CDR3 coding DNA: TGTGCCAGCAGTGAGTTTCCAGAGACCCAGTACTTC.

This chain links TRBV19 with TRBJ2-3, with TRBD2 matching 10 bases. This CDR3 has 15 residues. Germline lookup yields CDR1 LNHDA and CDR2 SQIVND (reference sequence). V was clipped by 4 bases and J by 5 bases; unmatched bases: 6. The CDR3 bases are TGTGCCAGTAGTAGGGAGCGGGGGGGCGTAGATACGCAGTATTTT. It is translated as CASSRERGGVDTQYF. The whole variable domain, filled in from reference TRBV19 and TRBJ2-3, reads DGGITQSPKYLFRKEGQNVTLSCEQNLNHDAMYWYRQDPGQGLRLIYYSQIVNDFQKGDIAEGYSVSREKKESFPLTVTSAQKNPTAFYLCASSRERGGVDTQYFGPGTRLTVL.

The rearrangement links TRBV30 to TRBJ1-2, with 7 bases fitting TRBD1. This CDR3 comprises 12 residues. Germline V lookup: CDR1 GTSNPN, CDR2 SVGIG (reference sequence). The junction had 2 bases not matched to a gene; V was cut back by 4 bases and J by 3 bases. The CDR3 DNA sequence: TGTGCCTGGACCCAGGGGGACTATGGCTACACCTTC. It specifies CAWTQGDYGYTF.

The chain has TRBV6-5 and TRBJ2-3; TRBD1 aligns across 8 bases. With 7 bases clipped from V and 5 bases from J, the junction kept 8 bases outside the gene matches. The CDR3 is 14 residues long. In germline, CDR1 is MNHEY, CDR2 SVGAGI. Here the CDR3 DNA reads TGTGCCAGCACCCCGCCAGGGGGCATAGATACGCAGTATTTT. Translation gives CASTPPGGIDTQYF.